This T cell receptor (beta chain) was recorded in a study of cytomegalovirus exposure and HLA in healthy donors. Study-wide points: TCR beta V- and J-gene trimming, according to a later analysis, was linked to a missense DCLRE1C variant. A later analysis showed TCR association rates differing by HLA locus, peaking at DRB1 and lowest at HLA-C. The study had only CMV serostatus as immune exposure information.

As for this clone: Its target is not known.

Germline lookup yields CDR1 SGHVS and CDR2 FQNEAQ. CDR3 length: 12 amino acids. V gave up 3 bases and J gave up 0 bases, with 2 bases separating them. Primers included in the PCR were 60 Vbeta and 13 Jbeta primers. Original methodology: Later reanalysis found roughly 80 million unique TCR beta chains, around 10 million of them shared. Here immunoSEQ multiplex PCR was the method, and the copy in TCRdb shows in-frame clones only, minus some. D and trimming were read from the DNA, whereas the V and J calls and clone size are those reported in that table. Found here are around 170,000 clones, around 78% of them singletons; the top ten hold around 1.5%.

Sequencing used PBMCs. This rearrangement joins TRBV7-8 to TRBJ1-1; D ambiguous. This receptor was obtained from a man in his forties in good health and CMV-seronegative. CDR3 sequence (DNA): TGTGCCAGCAGCTTCGTGAACACTGAAGCTTTCTTT. Translation: CASSFVNTEAFF.